This T cell receptor (beta chain) was sequenced in a study of blood T cell repertoires in COVID-19. Study context: Sample material is recorded as cDNA or gDNA derived from T cells, B-cell-depleted T cells, or PBMCs.

The trim removed 7 bases at V and 4 bases at J, leaving 3 bases unmatched. CDR3 length equals 12 residues. Germline loops: CDR1 GTSNPN, CDR2 SVGIG (reference sequence). Measured with immunoSEQ multiplex PCR; TCRdb has only the in-frame clones, and not every one. The sample holds 50,000 to 60,000 clones, roughly 86% seen once. The chain is built from TRBV30 and TRBJ2-3, with 9 positions matching TRBD2. Sequenced input: peripheral blood. The clonotype comes from a man at least 80 years old with active or convalescent COVID-19. The CDR3 coding sequence is TGTGCCTCAGCGGGGGGCCCAGATACGCAGTATTTT. Translated: CASAGGPDTQYF.